A single sample is the source of the 2 T cell receptor beta chains below, sequenced in a study of blood T cell repertoires in COVID-19. TCRdb keeps only in-frame clones here, not all; method: immunoSEQ multiplex PCR. Among some 450,000 clones listed, about 90% were seen once. Sequenced material: peripheral blood. These receptors were taken from a man aged 18 to 29 with COVID-19, enrolled during active disease.

This clone came up once. The genes are TRBV3-1 (or the pseudogene TRBV3-2) and TRBJ1-2; a possible D gene is TRBD1 (6 bases). CDR1 and CDR2 (germline): LGHDT, YNNKEL (reference sequence). V was cut by 5 bases and J by 6 bases, with 13 bases left in between. CDR3 length: 13 amino acids. The DNA of the CDR3 is TGTGCCAGCAGCGCACAGGGATCTGATGGCTACACCTTC. Residues: CASSAQGSDGYTF.

This chain joins TRBV21-1 and TRBJ2-7; the table's TRBD2 call for D was not verified on the DNA. TRBV21-1 is assigned pseudogene status. The CDR3 has 17 residues. CDR3 DNA: TGTGCCAGCAGCACCTCGGGACTAGCGGGAGGTATGAACGAGCAGTACTTC. The encoded protein is CASSTSGLAGGMNEQYF.